The clone carrying this T cell receptor beta chain occurred a few times. The method was immunoSEQ multiplex PCR; TCRdb's version includes in-frame clones alone and lacks a portion of them. The table shows roughly 100,000 clones, with around 93% occurring only once. The sample comes from a study of technical replicates of blood from several donors. This CDR3 has 19 residues. The germline V gene has CDR1 MGHRA and CDR2 YSYEKL. Deletions cut 2 bases from V and 4 bases from J, with 23 bases between. The source material was T cells isolated from PBMCs. V and J are TRBV4-1 and TRBJ2-2, with D perhaps matching TRBD1 (6 bases). This clonotype originated in a human donor in good health. This CDR3 is CASSQIGMGTGKTTGELFF. In DNA form, the CDR3 reads TGCGCCAGCAGCCAAATCGGGATGGGTACAGGGAAGACCACCGGGGAGCTGTTTTTT.